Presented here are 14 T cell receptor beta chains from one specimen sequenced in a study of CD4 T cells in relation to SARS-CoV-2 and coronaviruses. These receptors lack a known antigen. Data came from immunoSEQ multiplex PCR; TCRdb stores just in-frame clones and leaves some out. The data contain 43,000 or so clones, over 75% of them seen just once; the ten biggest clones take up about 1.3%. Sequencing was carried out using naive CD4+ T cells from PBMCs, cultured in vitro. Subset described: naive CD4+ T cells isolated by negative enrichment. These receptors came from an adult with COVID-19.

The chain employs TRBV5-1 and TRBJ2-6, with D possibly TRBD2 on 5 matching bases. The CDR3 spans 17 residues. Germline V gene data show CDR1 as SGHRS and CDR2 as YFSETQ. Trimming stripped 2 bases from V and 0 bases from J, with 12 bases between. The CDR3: CASSFRLANSGANVLTF. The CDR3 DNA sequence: TGCGCCAGCAGCTTCAGGCTAGCCAACTCTGGGGCCAACGTCCTGACTTTC.

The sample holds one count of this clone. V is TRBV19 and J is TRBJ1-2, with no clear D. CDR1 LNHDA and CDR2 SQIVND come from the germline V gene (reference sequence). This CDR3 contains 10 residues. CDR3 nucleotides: TGTATCACCTCCGGGTATGGCTACACCTTC. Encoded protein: CITSGYGYTF. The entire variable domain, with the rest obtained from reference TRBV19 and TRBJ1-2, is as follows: DGGITQSPKYLFRKEGQNVTLSCEQNLNHDAMYWYRQDPGQGLRLIYYSQIVNDFQKGDIAEGYSVSREKKESFPLTVTSAQKNPTAFYLCITSGYGYTFGSGTRLTVV.

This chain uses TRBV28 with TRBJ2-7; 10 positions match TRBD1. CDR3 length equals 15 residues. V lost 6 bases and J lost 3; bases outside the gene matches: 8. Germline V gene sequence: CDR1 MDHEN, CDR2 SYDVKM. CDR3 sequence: CASRRDRGRLYEQYF. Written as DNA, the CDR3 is TGTGCCAGCAGGAGGGACAGGGGACGGCTCTACGAGCAGTACTTC.

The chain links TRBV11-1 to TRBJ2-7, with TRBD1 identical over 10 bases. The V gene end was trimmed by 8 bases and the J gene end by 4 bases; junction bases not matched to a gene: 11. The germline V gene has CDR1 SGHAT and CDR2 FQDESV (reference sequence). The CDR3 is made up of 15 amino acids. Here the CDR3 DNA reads TGTGCCAGCCGAAAGCCTGGGACAGGGGATTACGAGCAGTACTTC. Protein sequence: CASRKPGTGDYEQYF.

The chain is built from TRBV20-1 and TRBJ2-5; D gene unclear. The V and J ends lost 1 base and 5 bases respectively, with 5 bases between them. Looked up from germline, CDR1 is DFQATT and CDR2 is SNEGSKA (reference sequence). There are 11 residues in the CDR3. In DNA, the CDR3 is TGCAGTGCTAGAGTGGGGGAGACCCAGTACTTC. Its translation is CSARVGETQYF.

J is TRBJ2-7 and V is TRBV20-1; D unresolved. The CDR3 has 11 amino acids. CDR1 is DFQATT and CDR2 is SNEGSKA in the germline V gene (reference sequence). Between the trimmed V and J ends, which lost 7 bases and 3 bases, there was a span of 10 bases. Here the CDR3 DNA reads TGCAGTGGCACGGAGTACTACGAGCAGTACTTC. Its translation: CSGTEYYEQYF.

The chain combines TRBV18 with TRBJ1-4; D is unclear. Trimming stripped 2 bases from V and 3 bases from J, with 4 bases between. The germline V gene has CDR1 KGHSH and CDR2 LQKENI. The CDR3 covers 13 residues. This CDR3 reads CASSPYANEKLFF. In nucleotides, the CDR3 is TGTGCCAGCTCACCATACGCTAATGAAAAACTGTTTTTT.

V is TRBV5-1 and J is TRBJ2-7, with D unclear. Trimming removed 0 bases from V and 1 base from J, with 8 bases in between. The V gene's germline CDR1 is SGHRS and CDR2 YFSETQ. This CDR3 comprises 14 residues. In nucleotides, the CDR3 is TGCGCCAGCAGCTTGGTGCTGGGATCCTACGAGCAGTACTTC. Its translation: CASSLVLGSYEQYF.

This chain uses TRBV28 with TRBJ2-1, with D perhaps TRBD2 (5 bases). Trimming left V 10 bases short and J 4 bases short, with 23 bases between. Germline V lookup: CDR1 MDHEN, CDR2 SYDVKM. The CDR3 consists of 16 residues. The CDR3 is CATLPRWVARYNEQFF. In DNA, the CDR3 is TGTGCCACCCTCCCGAGGTGGGTAGCGCGTTACAATGAGCAGTTCTTC.

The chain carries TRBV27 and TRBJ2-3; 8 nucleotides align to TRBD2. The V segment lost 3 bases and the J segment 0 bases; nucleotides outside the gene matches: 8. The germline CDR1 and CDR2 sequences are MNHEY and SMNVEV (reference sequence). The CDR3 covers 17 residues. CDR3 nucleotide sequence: TGTGCCAGCAGTTTCCTAATAACTAGCGGCAGCACAGATACGCAGTATTTT. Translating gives CASSFLITSGSTDTQYF.

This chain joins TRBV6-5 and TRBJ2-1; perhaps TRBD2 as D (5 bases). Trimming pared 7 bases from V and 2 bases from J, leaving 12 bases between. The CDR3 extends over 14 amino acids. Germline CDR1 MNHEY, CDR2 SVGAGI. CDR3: CASITSVAYNEQFF. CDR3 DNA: TGTGCCAGCATTACTAGTGTAGCCTACAATGAGCAGTTCTTC.

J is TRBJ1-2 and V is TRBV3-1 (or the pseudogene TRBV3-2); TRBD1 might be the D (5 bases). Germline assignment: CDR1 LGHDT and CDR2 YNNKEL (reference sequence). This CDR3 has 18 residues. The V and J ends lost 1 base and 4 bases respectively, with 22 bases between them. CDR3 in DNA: TGTGCCAGCAGCCAAGGGGACTTTGGGCCTGAGGGGACCTATGGCTACACCTTC. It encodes CASSQGDFGPEGTYGYTF.

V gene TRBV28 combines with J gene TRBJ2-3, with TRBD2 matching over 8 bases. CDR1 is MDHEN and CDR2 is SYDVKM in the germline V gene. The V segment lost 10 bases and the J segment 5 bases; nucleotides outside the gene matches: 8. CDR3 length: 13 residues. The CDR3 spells CATLAGGVDTQYF. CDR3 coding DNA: TGTGCCACCTTGGCGGGAGGCGTAGATACGCAGTATTTT.

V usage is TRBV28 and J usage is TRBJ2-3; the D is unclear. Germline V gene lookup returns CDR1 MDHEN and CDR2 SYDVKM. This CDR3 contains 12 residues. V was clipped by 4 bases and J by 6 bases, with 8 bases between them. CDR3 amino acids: CASSSNSDTQYF. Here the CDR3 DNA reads TGTGCCAGCAGTTCGAATTCGGATACGCAGTATTTT.